A selection of T cell receptor beta chains follows, all from one sample in a study of cytomegalovirus exposure and HLA in healthy donors. Assay used: immunoSEQ multiplex PCR; TCRdb lists only in-frame clones, some missing. The repertoire holds 120,000 or so clones, around 88% seen once, with roughly 5.3% in the top ten. The source material was PBMCs. These receptors all come from a man aged 18 to 35 in good health and CMV-seronegative. The CDR3 runs from the conserved cysteine through the conserved F or W. The D gene is left open where the match is weak. The size field is filled for only some rows; it gives once, few, many or a size class.

d_call: NA
j_call: TRBJ1-1
v_call: TRBV11-2
clone_size: NA
cdr3_nt: TGTGCCAGCAAGAGGGAGGGATGGAACACTGAAGCTTTCTTT
cdr3_aa: CASKREGWNTEAFF

d_call: TRBD2
j_call: TRBJ2-1
v_call: TRBV6-1
clone_size: NA
cdr3_nt: TGTGCCAGCAGTGAAAGGGCACCCGTAGCGGGAGGGCCGATAAATGAGCAGTTCTTC
cdr3_aa: CASSERAPVAGGPINEQFF

d_call: NA
j_call: TRBJ1-1
v_call: TRBV7-2
clone_size: NA
cdr3_nt: TGTGCCAGCAGCTTAGCACCCCCGACGGACTACACTGAAGCTTTCTTT
cdr3_aa: CASSLAPPTDYTEAFF

d_call: NA
j_call: TRBJ1-2
v_call: TRBV21-1
clone_size: NA
cdr3_nt: TGTGCCAGCAGCCTACGCCAGACACAGGGCGACATCTATGGCTACACCTTC
cdr3_aa: CASSLRQTQGDIYGYTF

d_call: TRBD1
j_call: TRBJ1-1
v_call: TRBV7-6
clone_size: NA
cdr3_nt: TGTGCCAGCAGCGCGGGACAGGGGAACACTGAAGCTTTCTTT
cdr3_aa: CASSAGQGNTEAFF

d_call: TRBD2
j_call: TRBJ2-3
v_call: TRBV5-6
clone_size: NA
cdr3_nt: TGTGCCAGCAGCTCATACCTTATACTAGCGGGGAGCACAGATACGCAGTATTTT
cdr3_aa: CASSSYLILAGSTDTQYF

d_call: TRBD2
j_call: TRBJ2-7
v_call: TRBV10-3
clone_size: NA
cdr3_nt: TGTGCCATCAGTGCCCTAGCGGGAGAGTACGAGCAGTACTTC
cdr3_aa: CAISALAGEYEQYF

d_call: TRBD1
j_call: TRBJ2-2
v_call: TRBV9
clone_size: NA
cdr3_nt: TGTGCCAGCAGCGTAGCTCAGGGGGCTGGCACCGGGGAGCTGTTTTTT
cdr3_aa: CASSVAQGAGTGELFF

d_call: TRBD2
j_call: TRBJ2-1
v_call: TRBV19
clone_size: NA
cdr3_nt: TGTGCCAGTACTAGCGGGAGACTGAACAATGAGCAGTTCTTC
cdr3_aa: CASTSGRLNNEQFF

d_call: NA
j_call: TRBJ1-5
v_call: TRBV12-5
clone_size: NA
cdr3_nt: TGTGCTAGTGGTTGGAACCGGGGTGGCAATCAGCCCCAGCATTTT
cdr3_aa: CASGWNRGGNQPQHF

d_call: NA
j_call: TRBJ1-5
v_call: TRBV6-1
clone_size: NA
cdr3_nt: TGTGCCAGCAGTGAAGTCCCCGTGGTATTGGCGGGTCAGCCCCAGCATTTT
cdr3_aa: CASSEVPVVLAGQPQHF

d_call: NA
j_call: TRBJ1-1
v_call: TRBV9
clone_size: NA
cdr3_nt: TGTGCCAGCAGCGTGGGGATTGGGATAGGGGAAGAAGCTTTCTTT
cdr3_aa: CASSVGIGIGEEAFF

d_call: NA
j_call: TRBJ1-4
v_call: TRBV7-9
clone_size: NA
cdr3_nt: TGTGCCAGCAGCTTAGGGACAGTAGACGCTAATGAAAAACTGTTTTTT
cdr3_aa: CASSLGTVDANEKLFF

d_call: TRBD1
j_call: TRBJ1-2
v_call: TRBV2
clone_size: NA
cdr3_nt: TGTGCCAGCAGAAACGTGGGACAGGGGAACTATGGCTACACCTTC
cdr3_aa: CASRNVGQGNYGYTF

d_call: NA
j_call: TRBJ2-1
v_call: TRBV11-2
clone_size: NA
cdr3_nt: TGTGCCAGCAGCTTTAGTAGCGTCCGAGAGCAGTTCTTC
cdr3_aa: CASSFSSVREQFF

d_call: NA
j_call: TRBJ1-1
v_call: TRBV25-1
clone_size: NA
cdr3_nt: TGTGCCAGCAGTTTTCCCGGGACTTCAGCTGAAGCTTTCTTT
cdr3_aa: CASSFPGTSAEAFF

d_call: TRBD1
j_call: TRBJ2-2
v_call: TRBV5-1
clone_size: NA
cdr3_nt: TGCGCCAGCAGCGACCGGGACAGGGGACCCACCGGGGAGCTGTTTTTT
cdr3_aa: CASSDRDRGPTGELFF

d_call: TRBD2
j_call: TRBJ2-1
v_call: TRBV19
clone_size: NA
cdr3_nt: TGTGCCAGTAGTATTGGGGTACTAGCGGGAGGTCGTGAGCAGTTCTTC
cdr3_aa: CASSIGVLAGGREQFF

d_call: NA
j_call: TRBJ1-2
v_call: TRBV19
clone_size: NA
cdr3_nt: TGTGCCAGTAGTATAGGTCCGAGCAACTATGGCTACACCTTC
cdr3_aa: CASSIGPSNYGYTF

d_call: NA
j_call: TRBJ1-2
v_call: TRBV10-3
clone_size: once
cdr3_nt: TGTGCCATCAGTGGGCAGGACAGACTTAATGGCTACACCTTC
cdr3_aa: CAISGQDRLNGYTF

d_call: TRBD1
j_call: TRBJ2-7
v_call: TRBV7-9
clone_size: NA
cdr3_nt: TGTGCCAGCAGCCAGCCGGGACAGGGTGAGGAGCAGTACTTC
cdr3_aa: CASSQPGQGEEQYF

d_call: NA
j_call: TRBJ1-2
v_call: TRBV6-5
clone_size: NA
cdr3_nt: TGTGCCAGCAGCCGCGGTGGGGCAGGTGGCTACACCTTC
cdr3_aa: CASSRGGAGGYTF

d_call: NA
j_call: TRBJ1-1
v_call: TRBV5-1
clone_size: NA
cdr3_nt: TGCGCCAGCAGCTACCGACCTTGGGGAGAAAGGAACACTGAAGCTTTCTTT
cdr3_aa: CASSYRPWGERNTEAFF

d_call: NA
j_call: TRBJ1-1
v_call: TRBV7-9
clone_size: NA
cdr3_nt: TGTGCCAGCAGCTTAGCGACAGCTGAAGCTTTCTTT
cdr3_aa: CASSLATAEAFF

d_call: TRBD1
j_call: TRBJ2-1
v_call: TRBV5-1
clone_size: NA
cdr3_nt: TGCGCCAGCAGCTTCAGGGGGTTAGAGAAGAATGAGCAGTTCTTC
cdr3_aa: CASSFRGLEKNEQFF

d_call: TRBD1
j_call: TRBJ1-1
v_call: TRBV5-1
clone_size: NA
cdr3_nt: TGCGCCAGCAGCTTGGGGCAGGGGGCGCTCGGGAACACTGAAGCTTTCTTT
cdr3_aa: CASSLGQGALGNTEAFF

d_call: NA
j_call: TRBJ2-3
v_call: TRBV19
clone_size: NA
cdr3_nt: TGTGCCAGTAGTATTTCCCCTGGTACAGTATTCACAGATACGCAGTATTTT
cdr3_aa: CASSISPGTVFTDTQYF